This T cell receptor beta chain was profiled in a study of PD-1 blockade in classical Hodgkin lymphoma (dated by TCRdb to about 2020). A note on the overall study: Nivolumab dosing was 3 mg/kg intravenously every 2 weeks, continuing until either disease progression or unacceptable toxicity. The study used CyTOF and TCR beta sequencing to define a peripheral blood immune signature of response to PD-1 blockade in classical Hodgkin lymphoma. Beyond this particular receptor, the publication reports: The study was restricted to a single clinical trial cohort, and the causes of repertoire differences, possibly disease activity or prior therapy, were left undefined. Trial patients with a complete response had baseline diversity similar to that of newly diagnosed patients, while partial responders and progressors had significantly lower diversity. Lower diversity was seen in patients whose nivolumab began less than 1 year after ASCT, and these patients were left out of later analyses so that immune reconstitution would not confound the results. Baseline TCR diversity was reported to be lower in newly diagnosed patients than in healthy donors and to be lower still in relapsed/refractory patients. By C4D1, a significant rise was seen in CD4+ TCR diversity but not in CD8+ TCR diversity (p=0.0027 vs p=0.16), and the rise was most apparent among complete responders (p=0.02).

This sample's time point label indicates: cycle 4 day 1 (C4D1), after more than five weeks of nivolumab. Relapse after autologous stem cell transplantation had occurred in all trial patients, and cohorts A, B and C were distinguished by prior brentuximab vedotin exposure. The trial cohort was composed of around 60 patients with relapsed/refractory classical Hodgkin lymphoma, for whom complete response, partial response or progressive disease was recorded as best overall response. Single-agent nivolumab was administered to trial patients in the multi-cohort phase II CheckMate 205 trial. An independent review committee assessed best overall response by applying the 2007 International Working Group response criteria. Trial PBMCs were collected immediately before nivolumab initiation (C1D1) and during therapy at cycle 2 day 1 and cycle 4 day 1. Peripheral blood was collected in 8 mL Vacutainer Cell Preparation Tubes, from which PBMCs were isolated by centrifugation and then cryopreserved.

Comment on this clone: Its antigen is unknown. Per-base quality was not reported, and no clone a single base away is much larger than it.

Genomic DNA was isolated using the Qiagen DNeasy kit from unsorted PBMCs as well as from negatively selected CD4+ and CD8+ fractions. TCR beta CDR3 regions were subjected to amplification by immunoSEQ multiplex PCR with primers that anneal to V and J segments. Amplification bias was minimized using a synthetic immune receptor repertoire, and residual bias was removed computationally after sequencing. Per the original workflow: Repertoire diversity was quantified as the Shannon entropy index using custom Python scripts. Unsorted, CD4+ and CD8+ repertoires were examined separately, except in combined analyses, for which CD4+ and CD8+ sequences were merged in silico. A clone counted as expanded when the clone's frequency after treatment rose at least 2-fold relative to C1D1, and clones undetected at baseline were given a pseudocount of 0.5. Clones with 0 or 1 copy at C1D1 were classified as singleton clones, and clones with 2 or more copies were classified as non-singleton clones. By matching protein sequences in sorted samples from the same patient, clones expanded in unsorted samples were annotated as CD4+, CD8+ or unknown. Wilcoxon tests on paired samples were used to test changes in diversity from C1D1 to C4D1. The table comes from immuneACCESS by way of TCRdb, which keeps in-frame sequences with V and J called. Part of the clones is missing from these tables; in studies checked, under half for an unresolved V gene and the rest for unknown reasons. Clonal size and the V and J genes are those of that table, whereas D and trimming came from the DNA. The sample has roughly 40,000 clones on record, 60% to 70% of them singletons. The ten largest clonotypes hold 3% to 4% of the sample.

Including cysteine and phenylalanine, the CDR3 has 13 amino acids. Only the CDR3 portion is preserved as DNA: 39 bases, with reading frame beginning at the first base. V is clipped by 0 bases and J by 5 bases, and the sequence between their germline boundaries is 8 bases long. Taken from the germline V gene, the CDR1 and CDR2 loops are SGDLS and YYNGEE. The chain is made from TRBV9 and TRBJ1-1; too little of a D gene remains to name it. Sequenced material: peripheral blood mononuclear cells (PBMCs), taken before the fourth cycle of nivolumab. This receptor was obtained from a human donor with classical Hodgkin lymphoma. The base sequence is TGTGCCAGCAGCGTAGTAGAACGGACTGAAGCTTTCTTT. Its protein product is CASSVVERTEAFF. The full variable domain, completed from the reference TRBV9 and TRBJ1-1 proteins outside the CDR3, reads DSGVTQTPKHLITATGQRVTLRCSPRSGDLSVYWYQQSLDQGLQFLIQYYNGEERAKGNILERFSAQQFPDLHSELNLSSLELGDSALYFCASSVVERTEAFFGQGTRLTVV.